This entry lists 29 T cell receptor beta chains sequenced from one sample in a study of T cell changes during pregnancy in multiple sclerosis. Repertoires were generated with immunoSEQ multiplex PCR, while TCRdb's copy carries only in-frame clones and drops some. The repertoire holds 20,000 to 25,000 clones, approximately 92% seen once, with roughly 7.4% in the top ten. This specimen was CD8+ T cells from peripheral blood mononuclear cells, taken in the third trimester of pregnancy. The receptors derive from a female donor with multiple sclerosis, enrolled in a pregnancy study.

The chain combines TRBV9 with TRBJ1-1; 8 bases line up with TRBD1. V trimming: 0 bases; J trimming: 5 bases; junction bases outside the gene matches: 3. The CDR3 sequence is 14 residues long. Looked up from germline, CDR1 is SGDLS and CDR2 is YYNGEE. CDR3 DNA sequence: TGTGCCAGCAGCGTAGCTCGGACAGGGACTGAAGCTTTCTTT. Translated: CASSVARTGTEAFF.

J is TRBJ2-7 and V is TRBV27; 7 bases fit TRBD1. This CDR3 has 14 residues. J gave up 1 base and V 5 bases, and 5 bases lay outside the gene matches. Germline loops: CDR1 MNHEY, CDR2 SMNVEV (reference sequence). Here the CDR3 reads CASSPWTGSYEQYF. The CDR3 DNA reads TGTGCCAGCAGTCCTTGGACAGGATCCTACGAGCAGTACTTC.

The gene calls are TRBV6-5 and TRBJ2-3; TRBD2 is a possible D gene (5 bases). V was shortened by 6 bases and J by 11 bases, with 15 bases between the two germline ends. Germline V gives CDR1 MNHEY, CDR2 SVGAGI. CDR3 length: 12 amino acids. The CDR3 loop reads CASSPDWKGQYF. The CDR3, as DNA: TGTGCCAGCAGCCCGGACTGGAAAGGGCAGTATTTT.

V usage is TRBV5-4 and J usage is TRBJ1-4; the D gene is possibly TRBD1 (6 bases). The CDR3 loop spans 15 amino acids. V was pared by 2 bases and J by 0 bases, with 8 bases between. Germline-derived CDR1 and CDR2 are SGHNT and YYREEE (reference sequence). The CDR3 sequence is CASSFGTPTNEKLFF. Written as DNA, the CDR3 is TGTGCCAGCAGCTTCGGGACACCAACTAATGAAAAACTGTTTTTT.

The gene calls are TRBV6-1 and TRBJ1-1, with D tentatively TRBD1 (5 bases). Looked up from germline, CDR1 is MNHNS and CDR2 is SASEGT. V lost 4 bases and J 6 bases, leaving 15 bases between the germline ends. This CDR3 region has 14 residues. Written as DNA, the CDR3 is TGTGCCAGCAGTGTGGGGTTGGGGGAGGCTGAAGCTTTCTTT. Protein sequence: CASSVGLGEAEAFF.

The count of this clone is one. The genes are TRBV6-5 and TRBJ2-7; D not certain. The CDR3 is 13 amino acids. V was cut by 5 bases and J by 3 bases, with 11 bases left in between. The germline V gene encodes CDR1 MNHEY and CDR2 SVGAGI. This chain's CDR3 is CASSVGGLYEQYF. CDR3 nucleotides: TGTGCCAGCAGTGTTGGCGGCCTCTACGAGCAGTACTTC.

This clone was seen a single time. The rearrangement joins TRBV28 to TRBJ2-7; 7 nucleotides match TRBD1. Germline trimming cut 5 bases from V and 2 bases from J; bases unmatched to any gene: 9. In germline, CDR1 is MDHEN, CDR2 SYDVKM. This CDR3 has 15 residues. The CDR3 nucleotides read TGTGCCAGCAGTCAATTGACAGGGCCTCCCTACGAGCAGTACTTC. Translating it yields CASSQLTGPPYEQYF.

The chain combines TRBV27 with TRBJ2-1; possible D gene TRBD2, 6 bases. V lost 5 bases to trimming and J lost 6 bases, with 17 bases between them. CDR1 and CDR2 from the germline V gene are MNHEY and SMNVEV (reference sequence). The CDR3 consists of 15 residues. The CDR3 region has the DNA TGTGCCAGCAGTCCACTAGCTCCCCAAAGCAATGAGCAGTTCTTC. Its translation: CASSPLAPQSNEQFF.

Here the CDR3 DNA reads TGCGCCAGCAGCCAAGCAGAAGGAGGCTCCTACGAGCAGTACTTC. It codes for CASSQAEGGSYEQYF. This chain joins TRBV4-1 and TRBJ2-7; D possibly corresponds to TRBD2 (5 bases). Trimming took 1 base from V and 0 from J, leaving 10 bases between them. The CDR3 is made up of 15 amino acids. In germline, CDR1 is MGHRA, CDR2 YSYEKL.

This chain uses TRBV14 with TRBJ2-1; tentatively, D is TRBD2 (5 bases). There are 14 residues in the CDR3. In germline, CDR1 is SGHDN, CDR2 FVKESK. Trimming took off 4 bases at V and 8 bases at J, with 15 bases between the two ends. For the CDR3, the DNA is TGTGCCAGCAGCCGGGAGACTCCTGAGGATGAGCAGTTCTTC. This gives the protein CASSRETPEDEQFF.

The chain recombines TRBV7-9 with TRBJ2-2, with a tentative D call TRBD2 (5 bases). Germline CDR1 SEHNR, CDR2 FQNEAQ (reference sequence). Trimming stripped 2 bases from V and 7 bases from J, with 8 bases between. The CDR3 sequence is 13 residues long. Here the CDR3 DNA reads TGTGCCAGCAGCTTAAACGGAGGCGGGGAGCTGTTTTTT. Amino acids: CASSLNGGGELFF.

The rearrangement joins TRBV4-2 to TRBJ2-5, with 10 bases fitting TRBD2. V shed 0 bases and J 5 bases; nucleotides not matched to a gene: 12. From germline, CDR1 is LGHNA and CDR2 YNFKEQ. CDR3 length equals 18 residues. CDR3 protein: CASSQEGMLAGVRETQYF. The CDR3, as DNA: TGTGCCAGCAGCCAAGAGGGGATGCTAGCGGGGGTCCGGGAGACCCAGTACTTC.

The V gene is TRBV2, the J gene TRBJ1-4, with D perhaps matching TRBD1 (6 bases). The V gene's germline CDR1 is SNHLY and CDR2 FYNNEI. This CDR3 is built from 13 residues. V shed 10 bases and J shed 1 base, with 10 bases lying between them. CDR3 protein: CATRTVTNEKLFF. CDR3 in DNA: TGTGCCACCAGGACAGTAACTAATGAAAAACTGTTTTTT.

This clone has only one observation. The V and J genes are TRBV7-3 and TRBJ2-1; 8 bases line up with TRBD2. The CDR3 spans 15 residues. The germline V gene encodes CDR1 SGHTA and CDR2 FQGTGA. Trimming removed 2 bases from V and 9 bases from J; junction bases left unmatched: 9. The CDR3 DNA is TGTGCCAGCAGCTTACGCAGCGGGAGTCTAGCTGAGCAGTTCTTC. Amino acid sequence: CASSLRSGSLAEQFF.

The chain employs TRBV6-1 and TRBJ2-7; TRBD1 aligns across 9 bases. Germline V gene lookup returns CDR1 MNHNS and CDR2 SASEGT. V dropped 10 bases and J dropped 3; count of bases not matched to a gene: 7. The CDR3 extends over 13 amino acids. The CDR3 nucleotides are TGTGCCACCGGACAGGGGTCTTACTACGAGCAGTACTTC. Its protein product is CATGQGSYYEQYF.

In its sample, this clone was seen a few times. The rearrangement joins TRBV30 to TRBJ1-1; no clear D. Trimming stripped 0 bases from V and 1 base from J, with 15 bases between. Germline V lookup: CDR1 GTSNPN, CDR2 SVGIG (reference sequence). This CDR3 has 16 residues. Here the CDR3 DNA reads TGTGCCTGGAGTGTAGGTGACCTCCGGGGGAACACTGAAGCTTTCTTT. Residues: CAWSVGDLRGNTEAFF.

V and J are TRBV7-9 and TRBJ2-5; 11 bases are a match to TRBD2. The germline V gene has CDR1 SEHNR and CDR2 FQNEAQ (reference sequence). V was pared by 6 bases and J by 12 bases, with 15 bases of the junction left unmatched. This CDR3 spans 15 amino acids. The CDR3 loop reads CASSYLAGGPPRKYF. The CDR3 region has the DNA TGTGCCAGCAGTTATCTAGCGGGGGGCCCCCCCCGGAAGTACTTC.

This chain connects TRBV5-3 to TRBJ1-1; the D gene is possibly TRBD1 (5 bases). TRBV5-3 is placed among ORFs of uncertain function. V was shortened by 0 bases and J by 0 bases, with 9 bases between the two germline ends. This CDR3 region has 15 residues. The CDR3 protein is CARSLVQGMNTEAFF. The CDR3 region has the DNA TGTGCCAGAAGCTTGGTTCAGGGCATGAACACTGAAGCTTTCTTT.

The chain carries TRBV5-8 and TRBJ1-1; 7 nucleotides align to TRBD1. CDR3 length equals 14 residues. Germline V gene sequence: CDR1 SGHTS, CDR2 YDEGEE. V was clipped by 4 bases and J by 6 bases; unmatched bases: 9. The CDR3 loop reads CASSETGIRPEAFF. The CDR3 DNA is TGTGCCAGCAGCGAGACAGGGATTCGGCCTGAAGCTTTCTTT. The full variable domain, rest sourced from reference TRBV5-8 and TRBJ1-1, is EAGVTQSPTHLIKTRGQQATLRCSPISGHTSVYWYQQALGLGLQFLLWYDEGEERNRGNFPPRFSGRQFPNYSSELNVNALELEDSALYLCASSETGIRPEAFFGQGTRLTVV.

The CDR3 DNA is TGCGCCAGCAGTGTGGCCCTCGGGTCCTACGAGCAGTACTTC. Its translation is CASSVALGSYEQYF. The chain has TRBV10-2 and TRBJ2-7, with D unresolved. This CDR3 spans 14 amino acids. The V end lost 4 bases, the J end lost 1 base, and 11 bases lay between the germline ends. The germline gives CDR1 WSHSY, CDR2 SAAADI.

The rearrangement joins TRBV4-1 to TRBJ1-5; D is uncertain. The CDR3 extends over 15 amino acids. The V gene's germline CDR1 is MGHRA and CDR2 YSYEKL. Trimming stripped 4 bases from V and 6 bases from J, with 16 bases between. DNA for the CDR3: TGCGCCAGCAGCCGAACCGAGACTGTTGGTCAGCCCCAGCATTTT. Protein sequence: CASSRTETVGQPQHF.

The DNA of the CDR3 is TGTGCCAGCAGACCTACGCTCCGCTACGAGCAGTACTTC. Translated, it gives CASRPTLRYEQYF. V is TRBV27 and J is TRBJ2-7; D is uncertain. V lost 6 bases, J lost 3 bases, and 12 bases lay in between. In germline, CDR1 is MNHEY, CDR2 SMNVEV (reference sequence). This CDR3 spans 13 amino acids.

V is TRBV27 and J is TRBJ2-7; D might be TRBD1 (6 bases). There are 14 residues in the CDR3. The V end was cut by 3 bases, the J end by 2 bases, with 11 bases between. From germline, CDR1 is MNHEY and CDR2 SMNVEV (reference sequence). The DNA of the CDR3 is TGTGCCAGCAGTTTCGGGACACTACCCTACGAGCAGTACTTC. Translation: CASSFGTLPYEQYF.

This sequence joins TRBV4-1 and TRBJ2-1; weak D call: TRBD2 (5 bases). V was cut by 1 base and J by 3 bases, with 10 bases left in between. Germline values: CDR1 MGHRA, CDR2 YSYEKL. This CDR3 is built from 15 residues. CDR3 sequence: CASSQVRGSYNEQFF. The CDR3 bases are TGCGCCAGCAGCCAAGTAAGAGGGAGCTACAATGAGCAGTTCTTC.

The CDR3 bases are TGCGCCAGCAGCCAGGACAGGGCGAGCTCCTACGAGCAGTACTTC. This sequence encodes CASSQDRASSYEQYF. The chain recombines TRBV4-3 with TRBJ2-7; 8 bases agree with TRBD1. This CDR3 is 15 amino acids long. Germline lookup yields CDR1 LGHNA and CDR2 YSLEER. V lost 3 bases, J lost 0 bases, and 4 bases stayed unmatched.

This rearrangement joins TRBV18 to TRBJ2-3, with 11 bases aligning to TRBD1. The junction had 6 bases not matched to a gene; V was cut back by 0 bases and J by 10 bases. CDR3 size: 15 residues. The germline V gene encodes CDR1 KGHSH and CDR2 LQKENI. The CDR3 loop reads CASSPPGQGDSSQYF. CDR3 DNA sequence: TGTGCCAGCTCACCACCGGGACAGGGGGATTCTTCGCAGTATTTT.

The gene calls are TRBV14 and TRBJ1-2, with D possibly being TRBD1 (5 bases). The V gene lost 4 bases and the J gene lost 1 base, with 13 bases spanning the gap. The V gene's germline CDR1 is SGHDN and CDR2 FVKESK. The CDR3 is 15 amino acids. This CDR3 reads CASSPRSTVNYGYTF. CDR3 in DNA: TGTGCCAGCAGCCCCCGGTCGACAGTTAACTATGGCTACACCTTC. The full variable domain, in which reference TRBV14 and TRBJ1-2 provide the parts outside the CDR3, is EAGVTQFPSHSVIEKGQTVTLRCDPISGHDNLYWYRRVMGKEIKFLLHFVKESKQDESGMPNNRFLAERTGGTYSTLKVQPAELEDSGVYFCASSPRSTVNYGYTFGSGTRLTVV.

The V call is TRBV7-3, the J call TRBJ2-3, with no clear D. The germline V gene encodes CDR1 SGHTA and CDR2 FQGTGA. This CDR3 contains 16 residues. The V gene lost 0 bases and the J gene lost 0 bases, with 10 bases spanning the gap. This CDR3 is CASSLTHLPSTDTQYF. CDR3 nucleotide sequence: TGTGCCAGCAGCTTAACGCATCTACCAAGCACAGATACGCAGTATTTT. The full variable domain, its missing parts supplied by reference TRBV7-3 and TRBJ2-3, is GAGVSQTPSNKVTEKGKYVELRCDPISGHTALYWYRQSLGQGPEFLIYFQGTGAADDSGLPNDRFFAVRPEGSVSTLKIQRTERGDSAVYLCASSLTHLPSTDTQYFGPGTRLTVL.

The rearrangement joins TRBV9 to TRBJ2-1; 8 bases agree with TRBD2. Germline CDR1 reads SGDLS; CDR2 reads YYNGEE. The CDR3 length is 16 residues. Trimming took 4 bases from V and 5 from J; bases not matched to a gene: 11. The CDR3 nucleotides are TGTGCCAGCAGCCTTTACCCAGCGGGGGACAACAATGAGCAGTTCTTC. Its translation is CASSLYPAGDNNEQFF.